This T cell receptor (beta chain) appears in the sequencing data of a study of cytomegalovirus exposure and HLA in healthy donors. Findings of the study overall: In a later analysis, HLA-associated beta chains showed higher expansion and lower generation probabilities than comparable chains. While the bulk of TCR sequences proved rare, some public TCRs turned up in many donors. In a later analysis, TCR association rates varied by HLA locus: DRB1 most, HLA-C fewest. Later work associated roughly 15,000 TCR beta sequences with HLA alleles at 0.05 false discovery rate.

The PCR used 60 Vbeta and 13 Jbeta primers. Measured with immunoSEQ multiplex PCR; TCRdb has only the in-frame clones, and not every one. Of roughly 180,000 clones detected, more than 70% appear once; the ten largest clones hold around 0.93%. This clone is judged medium-sized. The antigen is not known. CDR3 length: 13 residues. Germline CDR1 is MNHEY and CDR2 is SMNVEV (reference sequence). Germline trimming cut 6 bases from V and 5 bases from J; bases unmatched to any gene: 6. Input material: PBMCs. The sequence came from a man aged 25 to 40 in good health and CMV-seronegative. The V call is TRBV27, the J call TRBJ2-7, with TRBD2 identical over 8 bases. The CDR3 loop is CASRGLGLHEQYF. The CDR3 DNA is TGTGCCAGCAGGGGACTAGGCTTACACGAGCAGTACTTC.